The clone carrying this T cell receptor (beta chain) was seen only a few times. CDR3 length equals 13 residues. CDR1 is SQVTM and CDR2 is ANQGSEA in the germline V gene. V was trimmed by 4 bases and J by 7 bases, leaving 15 bases between them. This entry is derived from a study of blood T cells in healthy people across ages. Alongside a J-beta primer mix, a sample-barcoded 5' primer served in a second PCR lasting about 7 to 12 cycles. Using its own MiXCR run on the 5' RACE reads, TCRdb lists one record per CDR3 protein. This sample has about 750,000 distinct CDR3 sequences, with 53% found just once. No fewer than 7 million PBMCs went into each sample.

The sequenced material came from blood. The V and J genes are TRBV29-1 and TRBJ2-3; D remains ambiguous. This clonotype was sampled from a man aged 80 or over in good health. The CDR3 sequence: CSVAQTILHTQYF. The CDR3 nucleotides read TGCAGCGTTGCGCAGACAATCCTACATACGCAGTATTTT.